Each of the 27 T cell receptor beta chains below was sequenced from the same sample in a study of OX40 agonist ivuxolimab in advanced cancers. The repertoire was sequenced with immunoSEQ multiplex PCR; TCRdb's copy has only in-frame clones and lacks some. The sample shows 87,000 or so clones, around 87% of them seen only once. Sequencing was performed on CD4+ or CD8+ T cells sorted from blood, taken in a trial of the OX40 agonist ivuxolimab. Receptors originate from an adult with an advanced solid tumor such as melanoma, head and neck, liver or kidney cancer.

This chain uses TRBV5-1 with TRBJ2-1; 8 bases align to TRBD1. CDR1 and CDR2 from the germline V gene are SGHRS and YFSETQ. The CDR3 totals 14 residues. V was pared by 3 bases and J by 14 bases, with 13 bases of the junction left unmatched. CDR3 region: CASSSPQGAGKKFF. The CDR3 nucleotides read TGCGCCAGCAGCTCGCCTCAGGGGGCCGGGAAAAAGTTCTTC.

Here the CDR3 reads CASSVGAGPTDTQYF. The CDR3, as DNA: TGTGCCAGCAGCGTAGGGGCGGGCCCTACAGATACGCAGTATTTT. J is TRBJ2-3 and V is TRBV9, with D possibly matching TRBD2 (5 bases). Germline loops: CDR1 SGDLS, CDR2 YYNGEE. V shed 0 bases and J shed 3 bases, with 11 bases lying between them. This CDR3 is built from 15 residues.

The chain employs TRBV18 and TRBJ2-3, with 9 bases lining up with TRBD2. The V gene end was trimmed by 0 bases and the J gene end by 6 bases; junction bases not matched to a gene: 4. The length of the CDR3 is 15 residues. CDR1 is KGHSH and CDR2 is LQKENI in the germline V gene. The CDR3 DNA reads TGTGCCAGCTCACCACCCAGCGGGGGGAGCGATACGCAGTATTTT. As protein: CASSPPSGGSDTQYF.

The J gene is TRBJ1-2, the V gene TRBV9; D remains ambiguous. CDR1 is SGDLS, CDR2 YYNGEE, per germline. This CDR3 contains 15 residues. Trimming took 4 bases from V and 0 from J, leaving 13 bases between them. The CDR3 DNA reads as TGTGCCAGCAGCTCTCCGGGAGATGCTAACTATGGCTACACCTTC. Encoded protein: CASSSPGDANYGYTF. Using reference TRBV9 and TRBJ1-2 for the parts outside the CDR3, the full variable domain is DSGVTQTPKHLITATGQRVTLRCSPRSGDLSVYWYQQSLDQGLQFLIQYYNGEERAKGNILERFSAQQFPDLHSELNLSSLELGDSALYFCASSSPGDANYGYTFGSGTRLTVV.

This sequence joins TRBV19 and TRBJ1-5; tentative D call: TRBD1 (6 bases). Germline CDR1 and CDR2: LNHDA and SQIVND (reference sequence). Between the trimmed V and J ends, which lost 5 bases and 1 base, there was a span of 9 bases. The CDR3 has 14 residues. This CDR3 reads CASSPDRSNQPQHF. The CDR3 DNA reads TGTGCCAGTAGTCCGGACAGAAGCAATCAGCCCCAGCATTTT.

J is TRBJ2-1 and V is TRBV4-2; D is unresolved. Germline CDR1 and CDR2: LGHNA and YNFKEQ. The CDR3 is made up of 16 amino acids. V was shortened by 2 bases and J by 0 bases, with 11 bases between the two germline ends. The CDR3, as DNA: TGTGCCAGCAGCCAAAGACTGTCGAGCTCCTACAATGAGCAGTTCTTC. Translation: CASSQRLSSSYNEQFF.

The chain combines TRBV7-2 with TRBJ2-3, with TRBD1 matching over 8 bases. The CDR3 is 15 amino acids. The V segment lost 4 bases and the J segment 0 bases; nucleotides outside the gene matches: 3. Germline CDR1 is SGHTA and CDR2 is FQGNSA. CDR3: CASSSGQGSTDTQYF. CDR3 coding DNA: TGTGCCAGCAGCTCTGGACAGGGCAGCACAGATACGCAGTATTTT.

This sequence joins TRBV5-1 and TRBJ2-5, with 9 bases fitting TRBD1. The ends lost 6 bases at V and 1 base at J; junction bases unmatched: 4. This CDR3 has 14 residues. Germline V gives CDR1 SGHRS, CDR2 YFSETQ. CDR3 DNA: TGCGCCAGCACCCCGACAGGGGGCCAAGAGACCCAGTACTTC. Its protein is CASTPTGGQETQYF.

This clone turned up a few times. The chain uses TRBV7-9 and TRBJ1-3; D is undetermined. Germline V gives CDR1 SEHNR, CDR2 FQNEAQ (reference sequence). The CDR3 extends over 13 amino acids. V lost 4 bases and J 2 bases, leaving 6 bases between the germline ends. The CDR3 sequence: CASSYSTGNTIYF. CDR3 coding DNA: TGTGCCAGCAGCTACTCCACTGGAAACACCATATATTTT.

The chain carries TRBV9 and TRBJ2-1; D gene ambiguous. The CDR3 is 16 residues long. V was trimmed by 0 bases and J by 9 bases, leaving 19 bases between them. CDR1 is SGDLS and CDR2 is YYNGEE in the germline V gene. CDR3 DNA: TGTGCCAGCAGCGTAGAGGCCGACATATTCGCAAGTGAGCAGTTCTTC. Its translation: CASSVEADIFASEQFF.

The chain links TRBV23-1 to TRBJ1-4, with D uncertain. TRBV23-1 carries the ORF label, with uncertain function. The V end lost 1 base, the J end lost 3 bases, and 15 bases lay between the germline ends. The CDR3 loop spans 17 amino acids. The CDR3 DNA follows: TGCGCCAGCAGTCAATGCCTATGGGCCGCGGCTAATGAAAAACTGTTTTTT. It specifies CASSQCLWAAANEKLFF.

The rearrangement uses TRBV19 and TRBJ2-6, with a possible D match to TRBD1 (6 bases). V was clipped by 7 bases and J by 2 bases, with 12 bases between them. The CDR3 covers 15 residues. Germline CDR1 and CDR2: LNHDA and SQIVND (reference sequence). The DNA of the CDR3 is TGTGCCAGTAAAACAGGGACGACTGGGGCCAACGTCCTGACTTTC. Its protein is CASKTGTTGANVLTF.

The chain links TRBV7-9 to TRBJ1-2; D is possibly TRBD1 (6 bases). This CDR3 spans 16 amino acids. CDR1 and CDR2 (germline): SEHNR, FQNEAQ (reference sequence). With 5 bases removed from V and 7 bases from J, the gap between germline ends came to 23 bases. CDR3 coding DNA: TGTGCCAGCAGCCGAGGGGGGGCCGCTCAAAAGGGTGGCTACACCTTC. Amino acids: CASSRGGAAQKGGYTF.

Ten or more counts support this clone. The V and J genes are TRBV5-5 and TRBJ2-1, with TRBD1 as a possible D gene (5 bases). CDR3 length: 15 amino acids. The germline gives CDR1 SGHKS, CDR2 YYEKEE (reference sequence). Trimming removed 4 bases from V and 6 bases from J, with 17 bases in between. Here the CDR3 DNA reads TGTGCCAGCAGCCTGGAGCAGGGTGTATTCAATGAGCAGTTCTTC. Its protein is CASSLEQGVFNEQFF.

CDR3 DNA: TGCAGCGTTGAAGAGGCACCCTCGGGTGCTTTCTTT. Amino acids: CSVEEAPSGAFF. This chain links TRBV29-1 with TRBJ1-1; no reliable D call. The germline V and J ends were trimmed by 0 bases and 11 bases, with 13 bases remaining between them. Looked up from germline, CDR1 is SQVTM and CDR2 is ANQGSEA. This CDR3 has 12 amino acids.

The chain uses TRBV27 and TRBJ1-1; TRBD1 is a possible D gene (6 bases). The CDR3 is 17 residues long. The V gene lost 4 bases and the J gene lost 0 bases, with 18 bases spanning the gap. Germline V gene data show CDR1 as MNHEY and CDR2 as SMNVEV (reference sequence). The CDR3 sequence: CASSSSQGRFLNTEAFF. CDR3 DNA sequence: TGTGCCAGCAGTTCATCCCAGGGGCGTTTTTTGAACACTGAAGCTTTCTTT.

In its sample, this clone was seen a few times. V gene TRBV25-1 combines with J gene TRBJ1-4; TRBD1 aligns across 8 bases. The CDR3 loop spans 15 amino acids. Losses at the gene ends were 6 bases for V and 4 bases for J; bases not matched to a gene: 7. Germline assignment: CDR1 MGHDK and CDR2 SYGVNS. CDR3 residues: CASSSIDRGNEKLFF. CDR3 sequence (DNA): TGTGCCAGCAGCTCCATCGACAGGGGTAATGAAAAACTGTTTTTT.

The chain carries TRBV11-2 and TRBJ2-7; unclear D gene. Per the germline V gene, CDR1 is SGHAT and CDR2 is FQNNGV. Trimming removed 8 bases at V and 4 bases at J, with 12 bases between. The CDR3 extends over 12 amino acids. This CDR3 is CASAQWGYEQYF. DNA for the CDR3: TGTGCCAGCGCCCAATGGGGTTACGAGCAGTACTTC.

The chain couples TRBV29-1 to TRBJ2-3; 11 bases agree with TRBD2. Germline CDR1 reads SQVTM; CDR2 reads ANQGSEA. The CDR3 has 13 residues. V dropped 6 bases and J dropped 7; count of bases not matched to a gene: 6. The CDR3, as DNA: TGCAGCGTGACACTAGCGGGAGTGAATACGCAGTATTTT. The encoded protein is CSVTLAGVNTQYF.

On this clone itself: This CDR3 is missing its conserved last phenylalanine or tryptophan, likely due to a read error. Because the CDR3's place on the DNA is in doubt, the DNA is left out and the CDR3 is given as listed by TCRdb. V and J are TRBV29-1 and TRBJ1-2; the table assigns TRBD1, which was not confirmed against the DNA. Germline CDR1 is SQVTM and CDR2 is ANQGSEA. With termini counted, the CDR3 has 11 amino acids. The CDR3 loop reads CSVGDRDLVFP.

The chain uses TRBV19 and TRBJ2-5, with TRBD2 matching over 7 bases. CDR3 length: 13 residues. The germline gives CDR1 LNHDA, CDR2 SQIVND (reference sequence). J was trimmed by 5 bases and V by 6 bases; bases with no gene match: 6. CDR3 sequence: CASRLSGKETQYF. The CDR3 DNA sequence: TGTGCCAGTAGATTGAGCGGGAAGGAGACCCAGTACTTC. Filled out from reference TRBV19 and TRBJ2-5, the complete variable domain reads DGGITQSPKYLFRKEGQNVTLSCEQNLNHDAMYWYRQDPGQGLRLIYYSQIVNDFQKGDIAEGYSVSREKKESFPLTVTSAQKNPTAFYLCASRLSGKETQYFGPGTRLLVL.

This clone was observed a single time. V is TRBV29-1 and J is TRBJ2-7; D possibly corresponds to TRBD2 (7 bases). CDR3 length equals 12 residues. V shed 7 bases and J shed 6 bases, with 16 bases lying between them. From germline, CDR1 is SQVTM and CDR2 ANQGSEA. In DNA form, the CDR3 reads TGCAGCGGCGGGGGCCAGTCAGGCGAGCAGTACTTC. Translation: CSGGGQSGEQYF.

The chain has TRBV6-1 and TRBJ1-2; 7 bases align to TRBD1. V trimming: 4 bases; J trimming: 2 bases; junction bases outside the gene matches: 1. The germline V gene encodes CDR1 MNHNS and CDR2 SASEGT. The CDR3 has 13 residues. The CDR3 coding sequence is TGTGCCAGCAGTGGACAGGGAAACTATGGCTACACCTTC. This gives the protein CASSGQGNYGYTF.

The V gene is TRBV6-5, the J gene TRBJ2-7; D remains ambiguous. V gave up 4 bases and J gave up 1 base, with 8 bases separating them. Germline CDR1 MNHEY, CDR2 SVGAGI. CDR3 length: 13 residues. CDR3: CASSWALSYEQYF. CDR3 in DNA: TGTGCCAGCAGTTGGGCACTATCCTACGAGCAGTACTTC.

CDR3 DNA: TGTGCCAGCAGCCCCACCGGGACAGCTAATGAAAAACTGTTTTTT. Protein: CASSPTGTANEKLFF. V is TRBV28 and J is TRBJ1-4; TRBD1 matches 7 bases. Germline V CDR1 and CDR2: MDHEN, SYDVKM. The V segment lost 6 bases and the J segment 3 bases; nucleotides outside the gene matches: 7. The CDR3 length is 15 residues.

The J gene is TRBJ1-2, the V gene TRBV7-2; D uncertain. Deletions cut 5 bases from V and 8 bases from J, with 12 bases between. CDR1 is SGHTA, CDR2 FQGNSA, per germline. This CDR3 comprises 12 residues. In nucleotides, the CDR3 is TGTGCCAGCAGCACCCACCCCCAAGGCTACACCTTC. Encoded protein: CASSTHPQGYTF. Complete variable domain (other parts from reference TRBV7-2 and TRBJ1-2): GAGVSQSPSNKVTEKGKDVELRCDPISGHTALYWYRQSLGQGLEFLIYFQGNSAPDKSGLPSDRFSAERTGGSVSTLTIQRTQQEDSAVYLCASSTHPQGYTFGSGTRLTVV.

The chain couples TRBV23-1 to TRBJ1-6; D remains unclear. TRBV23-1 is given ORF status, its function remaining uncertain. The CDR3 covers 17 residues. V shed 0 bases and J shed 10 bases, with 19 bases lying between them. The CDR3, as DNA: TGCGCCAGCAGTCAATCGAGTCAGGACTTGACGTGGTCACCCCTCCACTTT. Translation: CASSQSSQDLTWSPLHF.